The entry that follows covers one T cell receptor (beta chain) sequence. Its antigen is unknown. CDR3 length equals 15 residues. Germline-derived CDR1 and CDR2 are MDHEN and SYDVKM. V dropped 5 bases and J dropped 3 bases, with 14 bases sitting between them. The data stem from a study of T cell responses to AZD1222 COVID-19 vaccine. Study-wide findings and caveats: There were repertoire samples only from the period after the peak T cell response. Dominant at 160-218 and 743-854, vaccine-associated CD4 TCRs also spanned spike.

Sequencing used immunoSEQ multiplex PCR; TCRdb keeps in-frame clones, though not all of them. The sample comprises roughly 120,000 clones, around nine tenths of which are singletons, and about 1.4% rests with the top ten. Sample: peripheral blood, taken 28 days after the second AZD1222 dose. The chain is built from TRBV28 and TRBJ1-5; the D is unclear. This receptor was identified in an adult who received the AZD1222 COVID-19 vaccine. The CDR3 sequence: CASSRRSVDNQPQHF. CDR3 sequence (DNA): TGTGCCAGCAGTCGACGATCAGTGGACAATCAGCCCCAGCATTTT.